The following is a TCR beta chain sequence with its context. No cognate antigen has been identified for it. No clone much larger than this one lies a single base away; base qualities are absent. The sample belongs to a study of blood T cell repertoires in COVID-19 (TCRdb year 2020). Concerning the study at large: The collaborator samples originated in the United States, Italy and Spain and spanned the acute and convalescent phases of COVID-19. The prospective study material was composed of cDNA or gDNA derived from T cells, B-cell-depleted T cells, or PBMCs. HLA class I and class II types, where available, came from metadata supplied by the sample provider rather than from assay-based typing. Samples were obtained from the ongoing ImmuneRACE study (first 160 participants) and from over 1,000 subjects provided by 6 global collaborators. The dataset comprised deeply sampled blood TCRbeta repertoires from subjects exposed to, actively infected with, or recovered from COVID-19. A freely available public database, intended as a resource for researchers studying the immune response to SARS-CoV-2, is where the repertoires were released. Sample metadata almost always included a de-identified subject ID, COVID-19 status, age in years and sex. General findings and caveats noted by the study authors: How much clinical and demographic metadata was included differed by source and by participant, and the metadata was provided uncurated.

TCRbeta CDR3 regions were amplified from genomic DNA by means of the immunoSEQ Assay, a bias-controlled multiplex PCR. The authors processed their data as follows. Nucleated cell counts per sample were estimated from amplification of reference gene primers within the assay. Sequence reads were collapsed and filtered to measure the absolute abundance of every unique TCRbeta CDR3 rearrangement. Productive Simpson clonality was computed per sample as the square root of Simpson's diversity index over productive rearrangements. What TCRdb holds here is the immuneACCESS table cut down to in-frame rearrangements. Part of the clones is not present; checked against another copy, under half of the missing clones reflect an unresolved V gene, and the others are unexplained. V, J and clone size are taken as reported in that table, and D and trimming were inferred from the DNA itself. The sample has approximately 160,000 clones on record, more than 70% of them singletons. The top ten clonotypes cover 12% to 15% of the sample.

The germline ends are 12 bases apart after V is trimmed by 2 bases and J by 1 base. CDR1 MNHEY and CDR2 SMNVEV were looked up in the germline V gene (reference sequence). From the cysteine through the phenylalanine, the CDR3 covers 15 amino acids. Of all the DNA, just the CDR3 is kept, 45 bases in frame from base 1. The collaborating institutions used their own protocols to collect whole blood in K2EDTA tubes. For TCRbeta analysis, collaborators shipped samples as frozen whole blood, isolated PBMCs, or DNA extracted from either of those sample types. The rearrangement combines TRBV27 with TRBJ2-7, with TRBD1 perhaps the D gene, on 5 matching bases. This sequence originates from a man in his late teens or twenties with active or convalescent COVID-19. The sequencing input was peripheral blood. The CDR3 protein: CASSLITDNSYEQYF. The nucleotide sequence reads as follows: TGTGCCAGCAGTTTAATAACGGACAATTCCTACGAGCAGTACTTC.